Listed here are 19 T cell receptor beta chains from one sample, sequenced in a study of T cell responses to AZD1222 COVID-19 vaccine. Measured with immunoSEQ multiplex PCR; TCRdb has only the in-frame clones, and not every one. The table records 150,000 to 160,000 clones, less than 90% of them present only once. The specimen was peripheral blood, collected after recovery from COVID-19. These receptors all come from an adult who had recovered from COVID-19.

The chain recombines TRBV6-2 or TRBV6-3 with TRBJ1-5; 9 bases are shared with TRBD1. Germline CDR1 and CDR2: MNHEY and SVGEGT. Unmatched junction bases numbered 5, after V lost 6 bases and J lost 5 bases. There are 14 residues in the CDR3. Here the CDR3 reads CASSSDRGYQPQHF. The DNA for the CDR3 is TGTGCCAGCAGCTCGGACAGGGGCTATCAGCCCCAGCATTTT.

The chain links TRBV2 to TRBJ1-6, with TRBD1 matching over 8 bases. The ends lost 7 bases at V and 10 bases at J; junction bases unmatched: 9. This CDR3 has 14 amino acids. Looked up from germline, CDR1 is SNHLY and CDR2 is FYNNEI. Written as DNA, the CDR3 is TGTGCCAGCATGGTAGACAGGGGAGGGTCACCCCTCCACTTT. It yields the protein CASMVDRGGSPLHF.

The chain is built from TRBV4-2 and TRBJ1-1, with 7 bases lining up with TRBD1. V shed 5 bases and J 1 base; nucleotides not matched to a gene: 4. The CDR3 loop spans 14 amino acids. The V gene's germline CDR1 is LGHNA and CDR2 YNFKEQ. The CDR3 region is CASSDAGGNTEAFF. The CDR3 bases are TGTGCCAGCAGCGACGCAGGGGGGAACACTGAAGCTTTCTTT.

The genes are TRBV11-3 and TRBJ2-5, with 7 bases that match TRBD2. The V gene end was trimmed by 4 bases and the J gene end by 4 bases; junction bases not matched to a gene: 3. This CDR3 is 13 amino acids long. Germline V lookup: CDR1 SGHNT, CDR2 YENEEA. The CDR3 DNA is TGTGCCAGCAGCTCAGCGGGGAGAGAGACCCAGTACTTC. Translated, it gives CASSSAGRETQYF.

The V call is TRBV12-3 or TRBV12-4, the J call TRBJ2-4, with TRBD1 as a possible D gene (5 bases). V lost 5 bases, J lost 9 bases, and 11 bases lay in between. The CDR3 is 12 residues long. The CDR3 region is CASSQRQSIQYF. The CDR3, as DNA: TGTGCCAGCAGTCAAAGACAGAGCATTCAGTACTTC.

This clone was recorded once. The genes are TRBV5-1 and TRBJ1-2, with D perhaps TRBD1 (6 bases). The CDR3 covers 15 residues. Between the trimmed V and J ends, which lost 1 base and 5 bases, there was a span of 15 bases. CDR1 and CDR2 (germline): SGHRS, YFSETQ. The CDR3 bases are TGCGCCAGCAGCTTGCAAGTACAGGGCGGGTATGGCTACACCTTC. This codes for CASSLQVQGGYGYTF.

In its sample, this clone was seen once. The rearrangement uses TRBV12-3 or TRBV12-4 and TRBJ2-3; D is uncertain. Trimming removed 0 bases from V and 4 bases from J, with 2 bases in between. The CDR3 spans 12 residues. The CDR3 region is CASSLASDTQYF. The CDR3 region has the DNA TGTGCCAGCAGTTTAGCGTCAGATACGCAGTATTTT.

This clone was observed a single time. The chain carries TRBV18 and TRBJ2-7; 8 nucleotides match TRBD2. J was trimmed by 1 base and V by 4 bases; bases with no gene match: 6. The CDR3 covers 15 residues. Germline V gives CDR1 KGHSH, CDR2 LQKENI. CDR3 sequence (DNA): TGTGCCAGCTCACAATCCGGGACTAGGTCCTACGAGCAGTACTTC. This encodes CASSQSGTRSYEQYF.

This clone was detected once. In DNA form, the CDR3 reads TGTGCCAGCAGCCCCGGGGCGGGGGAGGACAATGAGCAGTTCTTC. As protein: CASSPGAGEDNEQFF. The chain combines TRBV13 with TRBJ2-1; 7 bases align to TRBD2. The germline gives CDR1 PRHDT, CDR2 FYEKMQ (reference sequence). This CDR3 contains 15 residues. V shed 5 bases, J shed 5 bases, and the junction held 9 bases outside the gene matches.

The chain combines TRBV19 with TRBJ1-5; D not resolved. CDR1 is LNHDA and CDR2 is SQIVND in the germline V gene (reference sequence). The CDR3 consists of 13 residues. Trimming left V 7 bases short and J 1 base short, with 8 bases between. CDR3: CASMPASNQPQHF. CDR3 sequence (DNA): TGTGCCAGTATGCCCGCAAGCAATCAGCCCCAGCATTTT.

This chain joins TRBV19 and TRBJ2-1, with no clear D. The CDR3 has 15 amino acids. The V end was cut by 8 bases, the J end by 0 bases, with 14 bases between. The germline gives CDR1 LNHDA, CDR2 SQIVND (reference sequence). CDR3 residues: CASSHPRSSYNEQFF. The CDR3, as DNA: TGTGCCAGTTCTCACCCCAGGAGCTCCTACAATGAGCAGTTCTTC.

This clone was detected a few times. This chain links TRBV6-5 with TRBJ1-6, with D possibly being TRBD1 (6 bases). Between the trimmed V and J ends, which lost 5 bases and 7 bases, there was a span of 12 bases. The CDR3 sequence is 14 residues long. Per germline, CDR1 MNHEY and CDR2 SVGAGI. CDR3 region: CASSTGYYNSPLHF. CDR3 DNA: TGTGCCAGCAGTACAGGGTACTACAATTCACCCCTCCACTTT.

To note about this clone: A read error may account for a junction end that differs from germline. This sequence joins TRBV18 and TRBJ2-6; unclear D gene. The CDR3 loop spans 18 amino acids. In germline, CDR1 is KGHSH, CDR2 LQKENI. CDR3 in amino acids: CASSPYGPNPSGVNVLTF. CDR3 bases: TGTGCCAGCTCACCATATGGGCCTAACCCCTCTGGGGTCAACGTCCTGACTTTC. Using reference TRBV18 and TRBJ2-6 for the parts outside the CDR3, the full variable domain is NAGVMQNPRHLVRRRGQEARLRCSPMKGHSHVYWYRQLPEEGLKFMVYLQKENIIDESGMPKERFSAEFPKEGPSILRIQQVVRGDSAAYFCASSPYGPNPSGVNVLTFGAGSRLTVL.

The V gene is TRBV28, the J gene TRBJ1-1, with D perhaps matching TRBD1 (6 bases). The CDR3 is 14 residues long. V shed 3 bases and J shed 3 bases, with 11 bases lying between them. The germline gives CDR1 MDHEN, CDR2 SYDVKM. CDR3 coding DNA: TGTGCCAGCAGTTTCCAGGGGCGATACACTGAAGCTTTCTTT. Translating gives CASSFQGRYTEAFF.

V gene TRBV12-3 or TRBV12-4 combines with J gene TRBJ1-2; 7 bases agree with TRBD1. This CDR3 has 13 residues. V shed 6 bases, J shed 2 bases, and the junction held 3 bases outside the gene matches. The CDR3 DNA sequence: TGTGCCAGCAGCCTGGACAGGAACTATGGCTACACCTTC. It yields the protein CASSLDRNYGYTF.

The chain employs TRBV10-3 and TRBJ1-3; 9 bases are shared with TRBD1. The CDR3 is 19 amino acids. The V segment lost 6 bases and the J segment 3 bases; nucleotides outside the gene matches: 18. CDR1 is ENHRY, CDR2 SYGVKD, per germline. CDR3 sequence reads: CAIRPTDRGLAIDGNTIYF. As DNA, the CDR3 is TGTGCCATCAGGCCTACGGACAGGGGCTTAGCGATTGATGGAAACACCATATATTTT.

The V call is TRBV4-2, the J call TRBJ1-5; a weak D match, TRBD1 (5 bases). V lost 2 bases and J lost 9, with 8 bases in between. The CDR3 covers 12 residues. CDR1 is LGHNA and CDR2 is YNFKEQ in the germline V gene. The CDR3 here is CASSQSGMPQHF. The CDR3, as DNA: TGTGCCAGCAGCCAATCAGGGATGCCCCAGCATTTT.

V is TRBV15 and J is TRBJ2-2; D remains unclear. The CDR3 runs to 14 residues. CDR1 and CDR2 from the germline V gene are LNHNV and YYDKDF (reference sequence). Trimming removed 1 base at V and 1 base at J, with 4 bases between. The CDR3 spells CATSRGGNTGELFF. In DNA form, the CDR3 reads TGTGCCACCAGCAGAGGCGGGAACACCGGGGAGCTGTTTTTT.

This chain links TRBV2 with TRBJ2-1, with 8 bases that match TRBD1. V lost 8 bases, J lost 2 bases, and 8 bases stayed unmatched. The germline CDR1 and CDR2 sequences are SNHLY and FYNNEI. The CDR3 sequence is 15 residues long. CDR3 protein: CASLAETGAYNEQFF. CDR3 DNA sequence: TGTGCCAGCCTTGCGGAGACAGGGGCCTACAATGAGCAGTTCTTC.